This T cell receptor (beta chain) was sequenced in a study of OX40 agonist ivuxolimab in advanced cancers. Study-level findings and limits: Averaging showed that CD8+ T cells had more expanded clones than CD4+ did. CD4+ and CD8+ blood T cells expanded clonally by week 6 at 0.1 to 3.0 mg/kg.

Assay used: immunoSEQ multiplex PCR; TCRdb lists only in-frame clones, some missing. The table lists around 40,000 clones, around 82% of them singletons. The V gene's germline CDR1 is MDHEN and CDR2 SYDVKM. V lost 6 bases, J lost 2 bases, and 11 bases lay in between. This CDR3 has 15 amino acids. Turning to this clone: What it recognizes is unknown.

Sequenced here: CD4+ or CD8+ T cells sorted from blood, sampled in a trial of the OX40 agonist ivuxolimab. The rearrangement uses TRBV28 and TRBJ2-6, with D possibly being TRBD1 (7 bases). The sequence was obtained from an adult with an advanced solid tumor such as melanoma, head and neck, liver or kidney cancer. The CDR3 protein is CASRGGGAGANVLTF. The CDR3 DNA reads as TGTGCCAGCAGAGGAGGGGGCGCTGGGGCCAACGTCCTGACTTTC. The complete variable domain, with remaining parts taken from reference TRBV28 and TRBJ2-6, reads DVKVTQSSRYLVKRTGEKVFLECVQDMDHENMFWYRQDPGLGLRLIYFSYDVKMKEKGDIPEGYSVSREKKERFSLILESASTNQTSMYLCASRGGGAGANVLTFGAGSRLTVL.